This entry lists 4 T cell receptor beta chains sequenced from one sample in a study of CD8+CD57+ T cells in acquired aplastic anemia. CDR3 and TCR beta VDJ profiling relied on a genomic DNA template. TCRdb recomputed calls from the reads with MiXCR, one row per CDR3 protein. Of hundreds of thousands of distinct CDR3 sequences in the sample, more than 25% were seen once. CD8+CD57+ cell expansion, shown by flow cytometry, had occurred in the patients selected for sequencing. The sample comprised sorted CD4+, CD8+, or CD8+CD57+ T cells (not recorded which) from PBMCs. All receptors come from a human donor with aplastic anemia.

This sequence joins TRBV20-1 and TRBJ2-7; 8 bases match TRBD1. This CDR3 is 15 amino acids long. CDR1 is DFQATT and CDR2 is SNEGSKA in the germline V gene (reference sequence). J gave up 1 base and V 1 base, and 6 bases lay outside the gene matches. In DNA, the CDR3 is TGCAGTGCTAGAGCCGGGACAGGATCGTCCTACGAGCAGTACTTC. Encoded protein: CSARAGTGSSYEQYF.

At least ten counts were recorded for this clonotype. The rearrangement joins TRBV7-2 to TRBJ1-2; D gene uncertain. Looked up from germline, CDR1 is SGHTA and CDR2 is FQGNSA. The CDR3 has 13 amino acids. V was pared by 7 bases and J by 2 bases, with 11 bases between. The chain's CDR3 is CASNHGPNYGYTF. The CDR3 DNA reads TGTGCCAGCAACCACGGACCGAACTATGGCTACACCTTC.

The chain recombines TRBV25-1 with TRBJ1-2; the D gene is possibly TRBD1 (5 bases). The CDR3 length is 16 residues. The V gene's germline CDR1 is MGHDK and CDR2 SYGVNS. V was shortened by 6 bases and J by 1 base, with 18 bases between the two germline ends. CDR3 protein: CASRETGGRGNYGYTF. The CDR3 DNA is TGTGCCAGCAGGGAAACAGGAGGGCGGGGTAACTATGGCTACACCTTC.

CDR3 sequence (DNA): TGCAGTGCTAGAGATCCAGGCGGGGCGACCACTGAAGCTTTCTTT. The encoded protein is CSARDPGGATTEAFF. V usage is TRBV20-1 and J usage is TRBJ1-1, with a possible D match to TRBD1 (5 bases). Germline loops: CDR1 DFQATT, CDR2 SNEGSKA (reference sequence). This CDR3 has 15 amino acids. Trimming cost V 0 bases and J 4 bases, with 15 bases left between them.